These 29 T cell receptor beta chains share one sample of origin, sequenced in a study of CD8 T cells in Susac syndrome. With random hexamers, roughly 0.45 to 1 ug RNA was reverse transcribed. TCRdb passed the immunoSEQ multiplex PCR reads through MiXCR, listing each CDR3 protein once. In the table there are 160,000 or so distinct CDR3 sequences, 95% of which are singletons. The source material was CD8+ T cells from PBMCs. These receptors were collected from a human donor with multiple sclerosis.

The chain couples TRBV13 to TRBJ2-1; 9 bases fit TRBD1. The CDR3 is 15 amino acids. V lost 7 bases and J lost 7; bases outside the gene matches: 11. Germline V lookup: CDR1 PRHDT, CDR2 FYEKMQ (reference sequence). CDR3 loop: CASTPLGQGTNEQFF. The DNA of the CDR3 is TGTGCCAGCACCCCGCTTGGACAGGGGACGAATGAGCAGTTCTTC.

The CDR3 DNA sequence: TGTGCCAGCAGCCCACAGAGCTCCTACGAGCAGTACGTC. Its protein is CASSPQSSYEQYV. This sequence joins TRBV7-9 and TRBJ2-7; D gene ambiguous. This CDR3 comprises 13 residues. Deletions cut 5 bases from V and 0 bases from J, with 8 bases between. Germline V gives CDR1 SEHNR, CDR2 FQNEAQ (reference sequence).

CDR3: CASSGTGTLPLGTQYF. In DNA, the CDR3 is TGTGCCAGCAGTGGAACCGGGACCCTACCTCTAGGGACCCAGTACTTC. V and J are TRBV27 and TRBJ2-5; D may match TRBD1 or TRBD2 (5 bases each). Germline V gene lookup returns CDR1 MNHEY and CDR2 SMNVEV (reference sequence). The V end lost 5 bases, the J end lost 7 bases, and 23 bases lay between the germline ends. The CDR3 covers 16 residues.

The gene calls are TRBV19 and TRBJ1-2, with 7 bases aligning to TRBD1. This CDR3 has 12 residues. The V and J ends lost 10 bases and 5 bases, in that order; junction bases with no gene match: 7. CDR1 is LNHDA and CDR2 is SQIVND in the germline V gene (reference sequence). The CDR3 region has the DNA TGTGCCACCGCACAGGGGTATTATGGCTACACCTTC. Amino acids: CATAQGYYGYTF.

The V and J genes are TRBV29-1 and TRBJ2-5, with 8 positions matching TRBD1. Germline loops: CDR1 SQVTM, CDR2 ANQGSEA. The CDR3 extends over 16 amino acids. With V trimmed by 5 bases and J by 3 bases, 14 bases remained unmatched. CDR3 in DNA: TGCAGCGTTCGCCCCCCCGACAGGGGCTCTGAAGAGACCCAGTACTTC. Amino acid sequence: CSVRPPDRGSEETQYF.

The chain joins TRBV20-1 to TRBJ2-7; 7 bases are a match to TRBD2. V shed 6 bases and J 3 bases; nucleotides not matched to a gene: 8. This CDR3 is built from 13 residues. Germline V gene lookup returns CDR1 DFQATT and CDR2 SNEGSKA (reference sequence). The CDR3 loop reads CSATTSEGYEQYV. The CDR3 DNA sequence: TGCAGTGCAACCACTAGCGAGGGCTACGAGCAGTACGTC.

The chain employs TRBV29-1 and TRBJ1-1; D gene ambiguous. The CDR3 sequence is 13 residues long. With 5 bases removed from V and 7 bases from J, the gap between germline ends came to 17 bases. Germline V gene lookup returns CDR1 SQVTM and CDR2 ANQGSEA. CDR3 sequence: CSVPTTNGDEAFF. CDR3 coding DNA: TGCAGCGTTCCTACTACGAACGGGGATGAAGCTTTCTTT.

This clonotype was recorded once. The chain employs TRBV7-9 and TRBJ2-7, with TRBD1 matching over 8 bases. The CDR3 has 13 residues. Germline trimming cut 4 bases from V and 6 bases from J; bases unmatched to any gene: 5. Looked up from germline, CDR1 is SEHNR and CDR2 is FQNEAQ (reference sequence). The CDR3 region has the DNA TGTGCCAGCAGCTCTGGGGACAGGCTCGAGCAGTACGTC. This codes for CASSSGDRLEQYV.

This chain joins TRBV29-1 and TRBJ1-2; D is uncertain. The CDR3 totals 12 residues. The V and J ends lost 6 bases and 5 bases respectively, with 13 bases between them. From germline, CDR1 is SQVTM and CDR2 ANQGSEA. The CDR3 nucleotides are TGCAGCGTCCCAGCGGAGTGGTATGGCTACACCTTC. Protein product: CSVPAEWYGYTF.

This sequence joins TRBV24-1 and TRBJ1-1; tentatively, D is TRBD1 (5 bases). The CDR3 contains 14 residues. V lost 10 bases and J lost 0, with 14 bases in between. CDR1 KGHDR and CDR2 SFDVKD come from the germline V gene. The CDR3 here is CATVQGVMNTEAFF. DNA of the CDR3: TGTGCCACGGTGCAGGGAGTTATGAACACTGAAGCTTTCTTT.

V is TRBV9 and J is TRBJ2-1, with D perhaps TRBD1 (6 bases). Germline CDR1 reads SGDLS; CDR2 reads YYNGEE. This CDR3 region has 15 residues. V was clipped by 0 bases and J by 8 bases, with 15 bases between them. The DNA of the CDR3 is TGTGCCAGCAGCGTAGAACACAGGGCGTTGGATGAGCAGTTCTTC. It is translated as CASSVEHRALDEQFF.

The chain links TRBV7-2 to TRBJ2-1; a possible D gene is TRBD2 (5 bases). V was shortened by 4 bases and J by 9 bases, with 13 bases between the two germline ends. The CDR3 contains 13 residues. Germline values: CDR1 SGHTA, CDR2 FQGNSA. CDR3 residues: CASSWKIEGEQFF. The CDR3 DNA reads as TGTGCCAGCAGCTGGAAAATTGAGGGTGAGCAGTTCTTC.

The J gene is TRBJ2-7, the V gene TRBV3-1, with 11 bases fitting TRBD2. Germline trimming cut 1 base from V and 3 bases from J; bases unmatched to any gene: 5. CDR3 length equals 16 residues. The V gene's germline CDR1 is LGHDT and CDR2 YNNKEL (reference sequence). The CDR3 DNA follows: TGTGCCAGCAGCCAAGGGGCGGGACTAGCGGTCTACGAGCAGTACTTC. Translated: CASSQGAGLAVYEQYF.

V and J are TRBV29-1 and TRBJ2-5; 15 bases fit TRBD2. The CDR3 runs to 17 residues. V lost 2 bases to trimming and J lost 1 base; unmatched junction nucleotides: 5. Germline CDR1 SQVTM, CDR2 ANQGSEA. In nucleotides, the CDR3 is TGCAGCGTTGAAAAAGGGGGACTAGCGGGGGGCCAAGAGACCCAGTACTTC. Protein sequence: CSVEKGGLAGGQETQYF.

As DNA, the CDR3 is TGTGCCAGCGGGGGCGGCTCCTACAATGAGCAGTTCTTC. It codes for CASGGGSYNEQFF. The V and J genes are TRBV3-1 and TRBJ2-1; tentatively, D is TRBD1 (6 bases). There are 13 residues in the CDR3. With 8 bases removed from V and 0 bases from J, the gap between germline ends came to 8 bases. CDR1 LGHDT and CDR2 YNNKEL come from the germline V gene (reference sequence).

The chain is built from TRBV15 and TRBJ2-7, with a tentative D call TRBD1 (6 bases). CDR1 is LNHNV and CDR2 is YYDKDF in the germline V gene (reference sequence). CDR3 length equals 13 residues. Trimming stripped 6 bases from V and 1 base from J, with 10 bases between. This CDR3 reads CATRTGNSYEQYV. As DNA, the CDR3 is TGTGCCACCAGAACAGGGAATTCCTACGAGCAGTACGTC.

The genes are TRBV29-1 and TRBJ1-1; D might be TRBD1 (5 bases). V lost 6 bases and J lost 7, with 9 bases in between. This CDR3 contains 10 residues. Germline V gene sequence: CDR1 SQVTM, CDR2 ANQGSEA. The CDR3 coding sequence is TGCAGCGTGCGGGACTTTGAAGCTTTCTTT. This gives the protein CSVRDFEAFF.

V gene TRBV5-1 combines with J gene TRBJ2-5; weak D call: TRBD2 (5 bases). V was pared by 1 base and J by 5 bases, with 12 bases between. CDR3 length: 14 amino acids. The germline CDR1 and CDR2 sequences are SGHRS and YFSETQ. CDR3 DNA: TGCGCCAGCAGCTTGAAGTTCGGCGGGGAGACCCAGTACTTC. Amino acids: CASSLKFGGETQYF.

This sequence joins TRBV4-1 and TRBJ2-5; D gene unclear. V lost 4 bases and J 2 bases, leaving 20 bases between the germline ends. CDR3 length equals 17 residues. Per the germline V gene, CDR1 is MGHRA and CDR2 is YSYEKL. The CDR3 reads CASSPPWVVDGQETQYF. As DNA, the CDR3 is TGCGCCAGCAGCCCCCCCTGGGTAGTTGACGGACAAGAGACCCAGTACTTC.

The V call is TRBV12-3 or TRBV12-4, the J call TRBJ2-1, with 8 bases fitting TRBD1. Trimming cost V 3 bases and J 15 bases; bases outside gene matches: 4. The length of the CDR3 is 11 residues. The CDR3 bases are TGTGCCAGCAGTTTGCAGGGGGCCCTGTTCTTC. It codes for CASSLQGALFF.

The chain is built from TRBV6-5 and TRBJ2-3; D possibly corresponds to TRBD1 (7 bases). CDR3 size: 15 residues. Germline CDR1 and CDR2: MNHEY and SVGAGI. With 2 bases removed from V and 3 bases from J, the gap between germline ends came to 12 bases. The CDR3 here is CASSYGGTVTDTQYF. In DNA, the CDR3 is TGTGCCAGCAGTTACGGGGGGACAGTAACAGATACGCAGTATTTT.

The rearrangement joins TRBV15 to TRBJ2-3, with 9 bases identical to TRBD1. This CDR3 spans 16 amino acids. Losses at the gene ends were 5 bases for V and 4 bases for J; bases not matched to a gene: 10. Per germline, CDR1 LNHNV and CDR2 YYDKDF (reference sequence). CDR3 residues: CATSGVKGTGSDTQYF. The CDR3 DNA is TGTGCCACCAGCGGAGTTAAGGGGACAGGGTCAGATACGCAGTATTTT.

J is TRBJ2-3 and V is TRBV5-1, with unresolved D. Germline CDR1 SGHRS, CDR2 YFSETQ. V lost 1 base, J lost 1 base, and 7 bases lay in between. The CDR3 is made up of 14 amino acids. CDR3 nucleotides: TGCGCCAGCAGCTTGTTTACTCGCACAGATACGCAGTATTTT. It specifies CASSLFTRTDTQYF.

A single count supports this clonotype. The chain uses TRBV5-6 and TRBJ2-5, with 12 positions matching TRBD2. After removal of 2 bases from V and 5 bases from J, the junction contained 4 bases not matched to a gene. Per germline, CDR1 SGHDT and CDR2 YYEEEE. The CDR3 is 15 residues long. The CDR3 nucleotides are TGTGCCAGCAGCTTACGGACTAGCGGGGTGGAGACCCAGTACTTC. Amino acid sequence: CASSLRTSGVETQYF.

The chain couples TRBV5-1 to TRBJ2-3, with 8 bases that match TRBD1. The CDR3 spans 16 residues. Losses at the gene ends were 4 bases for V and 1 base for J; bases not matched to a gene: 8. Germline assignment: CDR1 SGHRS and CDR2 YFSETQ. The CDR3 DNA reads TGCGCCAGCAGCCCCACCGGGACAGGAGGCACAGATACGCAGTATTTT. Encoded protein: CASSPTGTGGTDTQYF. Supplemented by reference TRBV5-1 and TRBJ2-3, the full variable domain reads KAGVTQTPRYLIKTRGQQVTLSCSPISGHRSVSWYQQTPGQGLQFLFEYFSETQRNKGNFPGRFSGRQFSNSRSEMNVSTLELGDSALYLCASSPTGTGGTDTQYFGPGTRLTVL.

The chain is built from TRBV7-9 and TRBJ2-3; weak D call: TRBD2 (6 bases). CDR1 is SEHNR, CDR2 FQNEAQ, per germline (reference sequence). Trimming removed 10 bases at V and 2 bases at J, with 19 bases between. The CDR3 extends over 15 amino acids. The CDR3 loop reads CATPGVLGDTDTQYF. The CDR3, as DNA: TGTGCCACCCCGGGGGTGTTGGGGGACACAGATACGCAGTATTTT.

This chain links TRBV2 with TRBJ2-3; D gene unclear. This CDR3 has 11 amino acids. V lost 8 bases and J 0 bases, leaving 3 bases between the germline ends. Germline V CDR1 and CDR2: SNHLY, FYNNEI. The CDR3 here is CASHSTDTQYF. CDR3 sequence (DNA): TGTGCCAGCCATAGCACAGATACGCAGTATTTT.

This clonotype came up once. CDR3 sequence: CASSGEIASGGFNEQFF. The CDR3 nucleotides read TGTGCCAGCAGCGGAGAGATAGCGAGCGGGGGGTTCAATGAGCAGTTCTTC. V gene TRBV7-6 combines with J gene TRBJ2-1; TRBD2 matches at 9 bases. Trimming removed 5 bases from V and 6 bases from J; junction bases left unmatched: 14. CDR1 SGHVS and CDR2 FNYEAQ come from the germline V gene. The CDR3 is made up of 17 amino acids.

Only one count was recorded for this clonotype. The V and J genes are TRBV27 and TRBJ1-1; 11 positions agree with TRBD1. Germline trimming cut 4 bases from V and 7 bases from J; bases unmatched to any gene: 2. Germline V gene lookup returns CDR1 MNHEY and CDR2 SMNVEV (reference sequence). The CDR3 contains 13 residues. The CDR3 DNA sequence: TGTGCCAGCAGTTGGGGACAGGGGGGTGAAGCTTTCTTT. This codes for CASSWGQGGEAFF.